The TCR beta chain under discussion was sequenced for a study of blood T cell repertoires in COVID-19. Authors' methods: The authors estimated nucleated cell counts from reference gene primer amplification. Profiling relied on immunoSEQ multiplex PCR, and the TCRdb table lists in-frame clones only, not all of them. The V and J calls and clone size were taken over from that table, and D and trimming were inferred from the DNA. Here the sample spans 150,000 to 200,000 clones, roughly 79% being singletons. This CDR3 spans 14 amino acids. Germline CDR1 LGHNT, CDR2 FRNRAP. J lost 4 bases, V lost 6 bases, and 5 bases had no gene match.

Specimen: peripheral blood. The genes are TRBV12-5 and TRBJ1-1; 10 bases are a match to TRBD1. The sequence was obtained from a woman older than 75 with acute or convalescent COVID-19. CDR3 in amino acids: CASGRDRGVTEAFF. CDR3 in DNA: TGTGCTAGTGGCCGGGACAGGGGAGTCACTGAAGCTTTCTTT. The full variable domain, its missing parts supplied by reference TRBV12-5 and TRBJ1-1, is DARVTQTPRHKVTEMGQEVTMRCQPILGHNTVFWYRQTMMQGLELLAYFRNRAPLDDSGMPKDRFSAEMPDATLATLKIQPSEPRDSAVYFCASGRDRGVTEAFFGQGTRLTVV.